This TCR beta chain was found in a study of CD8 T cells in ankylosing spondylitis. Whole-study findings and limits: Earlier reports found some motif variants in synovial fluid and blood in reactive arthritis. Relatively rare in peripheral blood, disease-linked clones were also CD8+.

This clonotype has ten or more counts. Its antigen remains unknown. From the 5' RACE reads, TCRdb called clonotypes with MiXCR, one entry per CDR3 protein. This repertoire shows about 130,000 distinct CDR3 sequences, around 9% found once; its top ten account for roughly 3.3%. This CDR3 region has 15 residues. Material for sequencing was blood, either unsorted or a sorted T cell fraction (not recorded which). The chain joins TRBV21-1 to TRBJ2-5; TRBD1 is the table's D call, not checked against the DNA. TRBV21-1 is classified as a pseudogene. This clonotype originated in a male donor with ankylosing spondylitis or in good health (not recorded which). The CDR3: CASRGQLGQEETQYF. Written as DNA, the CDR3 is TGTGCCAGCCGCGGCCAATTGGGGCAGGAAGAGACCCAGTACTTC.